This TCR beta chain was recovered during a study of blood T cell repertoires in COVID-19 (dated by TCRdb to the early 2020s). Background for the entire study: Collaborator samples came from the United States, Italy and Spain and covered acute and convalescent phases of COVID-19. Where available, HLA class I and class II types were obtained from metadata supplied by the sample provider rather than from assay-based typing. The prospective study material was composed of cDNA or gDNA derived from T cells, B-cell-depleted T cells, or PBMCs. Sample metadata almost always included a de-identified subject ID, COVID-19 status, age in years and sex. The repertoires were made available in a free public database intended to serve as a resource for research on the immune response to SARS-CoV-2. The dataset comprised deeply sampled blood TCRbeta repertoires from subjects exposed to, actively infected with, or recovered from COVID-19. Samples were obtained from the ongoing ImmuneRACE study (first 160 participants) and from some 1,300 subjects provided by 6 global collaborators. The investigation overall reported the following: The quantity of clinical and demographic metadata differed by source and by participant and was supplied without curation.

The collaborating institutions used their own protocols to collect whole blood in K2EDTA tubes. For TCRbeta analysis, collaborator samples were shipped as frozen whole blood, as isolated PBMCs, or as DNA extracted from either sample type. Relative to germline, V is 3 bases shorter and J is 3 bases shorter, with 9 bases between their ends. There are 13 amino acids in the CDR3, from cysteine to phenylalanine inclusive. Only CDR3 DNA is held: 39 bases, read in frame from base 1. CDR1 and CDR2, looked up from the germline V gene, are SGHRS and YFSETQ. To note about this clone: No cognate antigen has been identified for it. Base qualities were left out, and no much larger clone turns up one base away.

TCRbeta CDR3 regions were amplified from genomic DNA by means of the immunoSEQ Assay, a bias-controlled multiplex PCR. The source study handled its data this way. The number of nucleated cells in each sample was estimated from the amplification of reference gene primers within the assay. To quantify the absolute abundance of each unique TCRbeta CDR3 rearrangement, sequence reads were collapsed and filtered. For each sample, productive Simpson clonality was calculated as the square root of Simpson's diversity index across productive rearrangements. As stored in TCRdb, this immuneACCESS dataset retains in-frame rearrangements with V and J assigned. A fraction of the clones does not appear; measured against another copy, unresolved V genes explain less than half of the discrepancy, and the remainder lacks a known reason. V, J and clone size were drawn from that table, and D and trimming were deduced from the DNA. The sample table holds 110,000 or so clones, of which roughly nine tenths were seen once. Roughly 8% of the sample is in the top ten clones.

The sequence is built from TRBV5-1 and TRBJ2-5; no D gene is confidently identified. The sample was peripheral blood. This clonotype originated in a human donor in a cohort sampled during active COVID-19. The nucleotide sequence reads TGCGCCAGCAGCTACAACCTCGAAGAGACCCAGTACTTC. This codes for CASSYNLEETQYF.